This T cell receptor (beta chain) was observed in a study of cytomegalovirus exposure and HLA in healthy donors. With 60 Vbeta and 13 Jbeta primers, the PCR was carried out. Clones were sequenced by immunoSEQ multiplex PCR, and TCRdb holds only the in-frame ones, with some missing. The sample has under 150,000 clones, over 65% seen once; the top ten hold around 2.6%. This clone was counted a few times. The CDR3 extends over 15 amino acids. The V gene's germline CDR1 is SGHVS and CDR2 FQNEAQ. V was clipped by 2 bases and J by 9 bases, with 17 bases between them. This TCR was sampled from a male donor in good health and CMV-seronegative. The source material was PBMCs. The chain has TRBV7-8 and TRBJ1-5; TRBD1 is a possible D gene (6 bases). In nucleotides, the CDR3 is TGTGCCAGCAGCTTATTTCAGGGGCCCGGTTGGCCCCAGCATTTT. It is translated as CASSLFQGPGWPQHF.